Included here is one TCR beta chain sequence, with context. The antigen remains unidentified. The sort gate was single viable CD3+CD4+CD8-CD45RO+ cells for memory CD4+ T cells. The CDR3 runs 14 residues. With 2 bases removed from V and 0 bases from J, the gap between germline ends came to 6 bases. Germline CDR1 is MGHRA and CDR2 is YSYEKL. These data are taken from a study of memory CD4+ T cells and cytomegalovirus serostatus. Study-wide findings and caveats: The CMV-associated TCR signature appears largely within the CD4+ memory repertoire.

Profiled with immunoSEQ multiplex PCR; TCRdb holds only in-frame clones, not every one. The sample includes about 57,000 clones, approximately 80% of them seen just once. This sequence was found in an adult in good health and CMV-seronegative. The J gene is TRBJ2-3, the V gene TRBV4-1; D remains unclear. The sample comprised memory CD4+ T cells from blood. The CDR3 sequence is CASSQPLSTDTQYF. The CDR3 nucleotides read TGCGCCAGCAGCCAACCCCTGAGCACAGATACGCAGTATTTT.